The T cell receptor (beta chain) described here comes from a study of beta chain features in type 1 diabetes (dated by TCRdb to the late 2010s). About the study as a whole: No differences in mean age, gender distribution, total cell number or subset yield were found between patients and healthy donors. Across all samples, around 100 million sorted cells were examined, and cell number per subset correlated strongly with RNA yield. In the study, TCRB repertoires of sorted circulating CD4+ T cell subsets from recently diagnosed type 1 diabetes patients were compared with those of matched healthy donors. Naive and central memory subsets were obtained from all 30 or so donors, but regulatory and stem cell-like memory subsets were isolated from only 8 patients and roughly eight healthy donors. Broader findings and caveats from the paper: Type 1 diabetes patients showed a moderate but significant shortening of TCRB CDR3 length in all four CD4+ subsets. Because cDNA rather than genomic DNA was sequenced, highly expressing activated cells could have been over-represented, although no difference in activation and CD3 levels was found between groups. PCR may preferentially amplify shorter templates, but because patient and control samples were amplified and corrected together, any resulting skew would affect both groups equally. HLA sub-analyses involved small numbers of individuals, so any influence of HLA type on TCRB rearrangement remained unresolved. Patients with type 1 diabetes made fewer insertions and deleted more nucleotides at VDJ recombination sites, implying thymic rearrangement abnormalities. Naive, central memory and regulatory TCRB repertoires appeared more similar among patients than among healthy donors.

A few counts support this clone. Its antigen target is currently unknown. No much larger clone is present one base from it, and per-base qualities are unavailable. Each donor gave one peripheral blood draw, averaging approximately 120 mL, which was collected into heparinised tubes. A BD FACSAria II and a panel including CD45RO, CCR7, CD25, CD127, CD95 and CD27 were used to sort naive, central memory, regulatory and stem cell-like memory CD4+ T cells. All sorted populations exceeded 98% purity. PBMCs were isolated immediately by Lymphoprep density gradient centrifugation and stained directly without culture. To minimize batch effects, samples were stained and sorted in pairs, one healthy donor with one patient per experiment. The V end loses 0 bases and the J end loses 0 bases, and a stretch of 9 bases separates them. Taken from the germline V gene, the CDR1 and CDR2 loops are SGHRS and YFSETQ. The CDR3 sequence holds 15 residues, the cysteine and phenylalanine included. Solely the CDR3 DNA is kept, with 45 bases framed from the first base.

All of the isolated RNA was reverse transcribed with the High Capacity cDNA Reverse Transcription Kit, so expressed TCRB transcripts were sequenced. Deep immunoSEQ sequencing was performed on naive, central memory and regulatory T cell samples, with an average of about 3.57 million total reads per sample. Sorted cells were lysed in RLT buffer, and RNA was extracted using DNase-treated RNeasy Micro or Mini kits according to cell number. Each cell subset was processed separately to prevent cross-contamination, with patient and healthy donor samples processed together. Using the immunoSEQ multiplex PCR, TCRB sequences were amplified from cDNA into 87-bp fragments spanning the CDR3 region. Amplicons were sequenced on the Illumina HiSeq platform. Per the authors' processing: PCR bias was corrected computationally using synthetic template baselines, and reads within Hamming distance 2 were collapsed, with unmergeable singletons discarded. By aligning reads against IMGT, V, D and J genes, CDR3 length, and insertions or deletions at six rearrangement sites were assigned. Within each subset, clonotype counts were normalized to the number of sorted cells before true diversity and Gini coefficients were calculated with the tcR R package. The overlap coefficient, calculated on TCRB nucleotide sequences, was used to quantify repertoire sharing. Out-of-frame TCRB sequences from naive cells were analyzed to stand in for the pre-selection repertoire. TCRdb limited this immuneACCESS table to in-frame rearrangements with V and J called. A share of clones is missing; checked studies link under half to unresolved V genes, and the rest is unexplained. V and J calls and clone size are as listed in that table; D and trimming were resolved from the DNA. This sample gives about 900,000 clones in total; roughly a sixth of them show up just once. 0.023% of the sample belongs to the ten largest clones.

This sequence originates from a woman between 18 and 29 years old in good health. The sample was naive CD4+ T cells from blood. The cell subset or site label for this specimen denotes: true naive CD4+ T cells. Here the chain combines TRBV5-1 and TRBJ2-5; a confident D gene designation cannot be given. The sequenced DNA is TGCGCCAGCAGCTTGGGAGTGGGGAACCAAGAGACCCAGTACTTC. Its product reads: CASSLGVGNQETQYF.